This TCR beta chain came from a study of Graves' ophthalmopathy and Graves' hyperthyroidism. The TCR beta CDR3 regions underwent amplification from RNA transcripts. First-round RT-PCR used HTBI primers; second-round multiplex PCR followed. Using its own MiXCR run on the multiplex PCR reads, TCRdb lists one record per CDR3 protein. The table includes 350,000 to 400,000 distinct CDR3 sequences, approximately 15% detected once. The study's findings and limits: In separating ophthalmopathy from stable hyperthyroidism, a 13-signature model achieved 87.88% sensitivity and about 80% specificity. Blood repertoires reportedly contained most expanded thyroid clonotypes above 0.001 frequency.

Germline assignment: CDR1 SNHLY and CDR2 FYNNEI. Trimming took off 8 bases at V and 4 bases at J, with 21 bases between the two ends. This CDR3 is built from 15 residues. This clonotype was counted ten times or more. Its antigen is currently unknown. The clonotype was recovered from a woman aged 18-29 years with stable Graves' hyperthyroidism. The chain couples TRBV2 to TRBJ2-7, with D maybe TRBD1 (5 bases). Sequencing was done on a sample of peripheral blood. As DNA, the CDR3 is TGTGCCAGCTCTTTACAACAGGCCGTGGGGTACGAGCAGTACTTC. Amino acid sequence: CASSLQQAVGYEQYF.